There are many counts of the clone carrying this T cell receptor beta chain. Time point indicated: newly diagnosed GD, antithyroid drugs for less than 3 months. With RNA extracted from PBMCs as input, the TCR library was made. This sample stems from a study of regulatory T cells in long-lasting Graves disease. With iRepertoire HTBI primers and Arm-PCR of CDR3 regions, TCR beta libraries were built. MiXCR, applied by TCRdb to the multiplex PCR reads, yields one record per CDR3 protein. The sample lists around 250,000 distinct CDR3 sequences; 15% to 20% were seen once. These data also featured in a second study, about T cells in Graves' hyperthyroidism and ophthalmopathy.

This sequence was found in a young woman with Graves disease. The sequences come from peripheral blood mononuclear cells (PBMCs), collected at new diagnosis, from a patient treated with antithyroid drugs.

CDR3 nucleotides: TGTGCCAGCAGCTTAAACGACGGAAGCCAAGAGACCCAGTACTTC. This codes for CASSLNDGSQETQYF. The chain recombines TRBV11-2 with TRBJ2-5, with D uncertain. Deletions cut 2 bases from V and 1 base from J, with 11 bases between. The CDR3 has 15 amino acids. Germline V gene lookup returns CDR1 SGHAT and CDR2 FQNNGV.